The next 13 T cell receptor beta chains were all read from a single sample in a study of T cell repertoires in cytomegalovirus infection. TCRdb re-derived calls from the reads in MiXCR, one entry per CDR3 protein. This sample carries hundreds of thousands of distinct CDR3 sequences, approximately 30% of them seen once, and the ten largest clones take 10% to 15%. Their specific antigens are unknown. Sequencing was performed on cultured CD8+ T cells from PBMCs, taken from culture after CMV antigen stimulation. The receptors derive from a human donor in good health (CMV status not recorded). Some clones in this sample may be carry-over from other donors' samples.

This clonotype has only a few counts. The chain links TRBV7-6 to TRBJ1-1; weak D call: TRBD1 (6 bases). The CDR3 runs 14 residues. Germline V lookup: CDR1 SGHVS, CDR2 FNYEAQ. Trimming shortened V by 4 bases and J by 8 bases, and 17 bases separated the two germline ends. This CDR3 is CASSSRSPGDEAFF. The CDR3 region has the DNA TGTGCCAGCAGCTCTCGAAGCCCAGGGGACGAAGCTTTCTTT.

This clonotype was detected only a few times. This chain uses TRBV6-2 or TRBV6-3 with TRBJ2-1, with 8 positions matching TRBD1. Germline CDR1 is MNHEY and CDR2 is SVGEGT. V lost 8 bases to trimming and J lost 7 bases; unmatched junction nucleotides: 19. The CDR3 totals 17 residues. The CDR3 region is CASSNPTRGLLGNEQFF. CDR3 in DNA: TGTGCCAGCTCCAACCCGACCAGGGGGCTTTTGGGGAATGAGCAGTTCTTC.

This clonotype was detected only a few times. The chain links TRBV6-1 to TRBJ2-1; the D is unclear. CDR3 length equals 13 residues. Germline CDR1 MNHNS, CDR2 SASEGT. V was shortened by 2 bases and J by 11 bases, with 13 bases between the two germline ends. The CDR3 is CASSESSGRKQFF. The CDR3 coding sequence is TGTGCCAGCAGTGAATCATCTGGCCGGAAGCAGTTCTTC.

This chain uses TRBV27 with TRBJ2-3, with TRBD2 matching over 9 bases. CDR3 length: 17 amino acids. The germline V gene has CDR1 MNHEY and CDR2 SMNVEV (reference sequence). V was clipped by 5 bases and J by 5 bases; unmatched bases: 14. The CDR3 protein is CASSTSGLKRSQDTQYF. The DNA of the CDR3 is TGTGCCAGCAGTACTAGCGGGCTCAAGAGGTCCCAAGATACGCAGTATTTT.

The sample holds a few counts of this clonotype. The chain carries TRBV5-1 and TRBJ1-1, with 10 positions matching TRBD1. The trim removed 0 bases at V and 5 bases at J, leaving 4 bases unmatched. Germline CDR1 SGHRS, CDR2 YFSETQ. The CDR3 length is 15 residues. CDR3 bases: TGCGCCAGCAGCTTGGGGGGGACAGGGGAAACTGAAGCTTTCTTT. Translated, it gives CASSLGGTGETEAFF.

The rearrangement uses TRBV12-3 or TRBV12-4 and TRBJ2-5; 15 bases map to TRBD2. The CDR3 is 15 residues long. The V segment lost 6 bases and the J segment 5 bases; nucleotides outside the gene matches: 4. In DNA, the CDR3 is TGTGCCAGCAGGGGGACTAGCGGGGGGTCGGAGACCCAGTACTTC. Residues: CASRGTSGGSETQYF.

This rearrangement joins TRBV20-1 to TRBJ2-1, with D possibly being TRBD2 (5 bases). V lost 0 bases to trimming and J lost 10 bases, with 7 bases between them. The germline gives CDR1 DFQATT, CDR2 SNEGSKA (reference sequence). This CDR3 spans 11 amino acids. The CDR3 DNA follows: TGCAGTGCTAGAGATCGGGGAGAGCAGTTCTTC. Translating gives CSARDRGEQFF.

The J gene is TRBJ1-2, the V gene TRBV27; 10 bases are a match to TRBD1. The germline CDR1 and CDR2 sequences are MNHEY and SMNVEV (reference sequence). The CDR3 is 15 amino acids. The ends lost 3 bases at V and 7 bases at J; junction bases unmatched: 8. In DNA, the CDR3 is TGTGCCAGCAGTTTCGGGACAGGGGAGCTACTTGGCTACACCTTC. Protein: CASSFGTGELLGYTF.

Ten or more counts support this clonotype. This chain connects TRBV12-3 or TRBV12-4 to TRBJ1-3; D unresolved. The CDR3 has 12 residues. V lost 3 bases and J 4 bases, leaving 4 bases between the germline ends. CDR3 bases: TGTGCCAGCAGTTTCGGCGGAAACACCATATATTTT. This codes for CASSFGGNTIYF.

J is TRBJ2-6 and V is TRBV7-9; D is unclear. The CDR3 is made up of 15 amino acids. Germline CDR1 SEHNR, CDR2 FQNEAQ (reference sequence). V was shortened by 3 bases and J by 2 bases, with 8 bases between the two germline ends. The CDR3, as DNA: TGTGCCAGCAGCTTTTCGGTGGCTGGGGCCAACGTCCTGACTTTC. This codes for CASSFSVAGANVLTF.

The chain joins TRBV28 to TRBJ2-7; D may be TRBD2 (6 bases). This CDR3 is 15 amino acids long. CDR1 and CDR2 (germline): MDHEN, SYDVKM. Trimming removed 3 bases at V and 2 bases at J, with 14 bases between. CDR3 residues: CASSFRRGIPYEQYV. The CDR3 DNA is TGTGCCAGCAGTTTTCGCCGGGGGATACCCTACGAGCAGTACGTC.

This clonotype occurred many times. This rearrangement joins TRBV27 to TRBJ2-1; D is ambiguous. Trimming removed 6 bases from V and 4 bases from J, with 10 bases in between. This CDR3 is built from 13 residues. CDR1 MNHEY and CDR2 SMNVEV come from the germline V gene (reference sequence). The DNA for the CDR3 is TGTGCCAGCAGCTTTGGTAGTTACAATGAGCAGTTCTTC. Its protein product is CASSFGSYNEQFF.

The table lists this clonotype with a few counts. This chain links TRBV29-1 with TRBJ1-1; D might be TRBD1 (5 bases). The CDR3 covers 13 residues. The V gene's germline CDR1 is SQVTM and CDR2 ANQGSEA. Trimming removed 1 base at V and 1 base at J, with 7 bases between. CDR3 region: CSVEGGKNTEAFF. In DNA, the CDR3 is TGCAGCGTTGAAGGGGGGAAGAACACTGAAGCTTTCTTT.